This note documents a single T cell receptor beta chain sequence. Sequenced by immunoSEQ multiplex PCR; TCRdb stores in-frame clones only, minus some. The sample yields 75,000 to 100,000 clones, 80% to 90% seen once. V was pared by 0 bases and J by 5 bases, with 18 bases between. The CDR3 has 16 amino acids. The germline gives CDR1 SGHRS, CDR2 YFSETQ. These data belong to a study of blood T cell repertoires in COVID-19. At the level of the study: T cells, B-cell-depleted T cells, or PBMCs supplied cDNA or gDNA.

This clonotype was obtained from a woman of 80 years or more with acute or convalescent COVID-19. The rearrangement joins TRBV5-1 to TRBJ2-7; D might be TRBD1 (6 bases). Material for sequencing was peripheral blood. The CDR3 protein is CASSLALQGLRDEQYF. DNA for the CDR3: TGCGCCAGCAGCTTGGCCTTGCAGGGGTTAAGAGACGAGCAGTACTTC.